Following are 8 T cell receptor beta chains from one sample sequenced in a study of T cell repertoires in cytomegalovirus infection. TCRdb reprocessed the reads with MiXCR, giving one entry per CDR3 protein. The sample consists of around 340,000 distinct CDR3 sequences, 25% to 30% of them appearing once. These TCRs' antigens remain unknown. This specimen was cultured PBMCs, taken from culture after CMV antigen stimulation. The receptor set was obtained from a human donor in good health (CMV status not recorded). Some clones in this sample may be carry-over from other donors' samples.

The sample holds a few counts of this clonotype. The V gene is TRBV7-2, the J gene TRBJ2-2; maybe TRBD2 (6 bases). The V and J ends lost 1 base and 5 bases respectively, with 11 bases between them. CDR3 length: 15 residues. In germline, CDR1 is SGHTA, CDR2 FQGNSA. The CDR3 here is CASSLVRSGTGELFF. CDR3 bases: TGTGCCAGCAGCTTAGTGCGCAGCGGGACCGGGGAGCTGTTTTTT.

Of note for this clonotype: A junction end diverges from the germline sequence, so it may reflect a read error. V usage is TRBV20-1 and J usage is TRBJ2-3, with a tentative D call TRBD2 (7 bases). The germline CDR1 and CDR2 sequences are DFQATT and SNEGSKA (reference sequence). The CDR3 loop spans 14 amino acids. CDR3 sequence: CSARGGGEADTQYF. In DNA, the CDR3 is TGCAGTGCCAGAGGGGGGGGCGAAGCAGATACGCAGTATTTT.

This clonotype was found many times. The rearrangement uses TRBV28 and TRBJ2-5, with a weak D call TRBD1 (5 bases). There are 14 residues in the CDR3. Per the germline V gene, CDR1 is MDHEN and CDR2 is SYDVKM. Trimming left V 10 bases short and J 5 bases short, with 20 bases between. The CDR3 bases are TGTGCCACAAACGGACGTAACGCAGGGGAGACCCAGTACTTC. Translation gives CATNGRNAGETQYF.

The chain is built from TRBV3-1 and TRBJ1-1; no reliable D call. Trimming pared 0 bases from V and 4 bases from J, leaving 6 bases between. CDR1 and CDR2 (germline): LGHDT, YNNKEL (reference sequence). The CDR3 extends over 13 amino acids. CDR3 coding DNA: TGTGCCAGCAGCCAAGATCGGACCACTGAAGCTTTCTTT. The encoded protein is CASSQDRTTEAFF.

This clonotype was seen at least ten times. The chain employs TRBV7-9 and TRBJ2-5; 9 bases are a match to TRBD2. V shed 0 bases and J 5 bases; nucleotides not matched to a gene: 16. The CDR3 extends over 19 amino acids. The germline V gene has CDR1 SEHNR and CDR2 FQNEAQ (reference sequence). CDR3 sequence (DNA): TGTGCCAGCAGCTTAGCCCTTACACTAGGGCGGGAGGGCCGGGAGACCCAGTACTTC. Its translation is CASSLALTLGREGRETQYF.

V and J are TRBV2 and TRBJ1-6; perhaps TRBD1 as D (6 bases). The germline V gene encodes CDR1 SNHLY and CDR2 FYNNEI. With 6 bases removed from V and 12 bases from J, the gap between germline ends came to 12 bases. The CDR3 sequence is 12 residues long. CDR3 sequence: CASRSGTQPLHF. As DNA, the CDR3 is TGTGCCAGCAGGTCCGGGACACAACCCCTCCACTTT.

Many counts were recorded for this clonotype. The gene calls are TRBV5-1 and TRBJ1-2, with TRBD1 as a possible D gene (6 bases). The V gene's germline CDR1 is SGHRS and CDR2 YFSETQ. The CDR3 runs 16 residues. Between the trimmed V and J ends, which lost 4 bases and 2 bases, there was a span of 18 bases. The CDR3 spells CASSLWTPGANYGYTF. The CDR3 DNA follows: TGCGCCAGCAGCCTGTGGACACCGGGGGCAAACTATGGCTACACCTTC.

Here the CDR3 DNA reads TGTGCCACCAAGCAAACAGGGCGCGAGCAGTTCTTC. Residues: CATKQTGREQFF. This chain links TRBV10-3 with TRBJ2-1; a weak D match, TRBD1 (6 bases). Trimming pared 10 bases from V and 10 bases from J, leaving 17 bases between. Germline-derived CDR1 and CDR2 are ENHRY and SYGVKD. The CDR3 is 12 residues long.